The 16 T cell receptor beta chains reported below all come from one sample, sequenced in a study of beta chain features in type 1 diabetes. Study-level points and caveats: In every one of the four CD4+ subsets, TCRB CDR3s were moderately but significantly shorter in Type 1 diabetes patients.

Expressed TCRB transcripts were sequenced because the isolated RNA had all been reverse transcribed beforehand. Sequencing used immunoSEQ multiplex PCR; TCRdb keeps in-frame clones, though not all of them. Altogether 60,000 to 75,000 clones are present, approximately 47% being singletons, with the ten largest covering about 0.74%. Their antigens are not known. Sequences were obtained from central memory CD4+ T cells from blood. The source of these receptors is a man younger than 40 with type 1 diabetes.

CDR3 nucleotide sequence: TGTGCCAGCAGCCAAGAAGTGGTTAGCGGGAGGGCCAGCGCCTACGAGCAGTACTTC. Its translation is CASSQEVVSGRASAYEQYF. The genes are TRBV4-2 and TRBJ2-7; TRBD2 aligns across 11 bases. Germline loops: CDR1 LGHNA, CDR2 YNFKEQ. V trimming: 0 bases; J trimming: 2 bases; junction bases outside the gene matches: 12. This CDR3 has 19 residues.

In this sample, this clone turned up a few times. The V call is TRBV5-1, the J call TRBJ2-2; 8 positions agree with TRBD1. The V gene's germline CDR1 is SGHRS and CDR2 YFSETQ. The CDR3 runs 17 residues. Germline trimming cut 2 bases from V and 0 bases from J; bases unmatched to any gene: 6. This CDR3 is CASSLSGGNANTGELFF. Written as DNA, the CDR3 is TGCGCCAGCAGCTTATCAGGGGGCAACGCGAACACCGGGGAGCTGTTTTTT.

This CDR3 is CASSGQVNTEAFF. CDR3 bases: TGTGCCAGCAGCGGACAGGTGAACACTGAAGCTTTCTTT. This sequence joins TRBV7-8 and TRBJ1-1; TRBD1 matches at 7 bases. Germline V gene lookup returns CDR1 SGHVS and CDR2 FQNEAQ. Losses at the gene ends were 5 bases for V and 0 bases for J; bases not matched to a gene: 0. The CDR3 sequence is 13 residues long.

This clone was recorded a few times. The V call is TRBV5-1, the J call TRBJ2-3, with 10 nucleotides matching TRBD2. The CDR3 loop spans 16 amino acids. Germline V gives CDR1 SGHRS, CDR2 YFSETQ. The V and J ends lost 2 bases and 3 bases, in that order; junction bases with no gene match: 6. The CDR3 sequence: CASSLLIAGGTDTQYF. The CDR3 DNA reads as TGCGCCAGCAGCTTACTAATAGCGGGAGGAACAGATACGCAGTATTTT. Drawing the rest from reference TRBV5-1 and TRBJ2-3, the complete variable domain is KAGVTQTPRYLIKTRGQQVTLSCSPISGHRSVSWYQQTPGQGLQFLFEYFSETQRNKGNFPGRFSGRQFSNSRSEMNVSTLELGDSALYLCASSLLIAGGTDTQYFGPGTRLTVL.

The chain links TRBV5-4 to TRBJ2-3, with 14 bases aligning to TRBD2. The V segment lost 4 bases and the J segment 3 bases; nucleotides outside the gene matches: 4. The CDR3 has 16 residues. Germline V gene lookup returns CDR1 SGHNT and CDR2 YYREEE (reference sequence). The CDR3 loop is CASSLRTSGRTDTQYF. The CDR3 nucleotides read TGTGCCAGCAGCCTGAGGACTAGCGGGAGGACAGATACGCAGTATTTT.

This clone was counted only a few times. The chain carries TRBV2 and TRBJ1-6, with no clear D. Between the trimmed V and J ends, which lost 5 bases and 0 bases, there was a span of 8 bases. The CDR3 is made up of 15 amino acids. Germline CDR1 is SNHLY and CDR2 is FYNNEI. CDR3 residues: CASSRESSYNSPLHF. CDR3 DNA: TGTGCCAGCAGTCGAGAGAGCTCCTATAATTCACCCCTCCACTTT.

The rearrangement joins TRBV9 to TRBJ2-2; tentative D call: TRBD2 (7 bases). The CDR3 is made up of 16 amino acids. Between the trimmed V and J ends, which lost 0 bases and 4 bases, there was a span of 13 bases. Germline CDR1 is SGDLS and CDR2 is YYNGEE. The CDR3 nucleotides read TGTGCCAGCAGCGTAGACTTCGGGGGGCGCACCGGGGAGCTGTTTTTT. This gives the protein CASSVDFGGRTGELFF.

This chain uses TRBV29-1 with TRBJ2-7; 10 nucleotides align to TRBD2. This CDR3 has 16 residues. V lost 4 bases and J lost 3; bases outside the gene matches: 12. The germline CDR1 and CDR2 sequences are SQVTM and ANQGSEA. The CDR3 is CSVGIPSGGVYYEQYF. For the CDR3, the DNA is TGCAGCGTTGGGATCCCCAGCGGGGGGGTTTACTACGAGCAGTACTTC.

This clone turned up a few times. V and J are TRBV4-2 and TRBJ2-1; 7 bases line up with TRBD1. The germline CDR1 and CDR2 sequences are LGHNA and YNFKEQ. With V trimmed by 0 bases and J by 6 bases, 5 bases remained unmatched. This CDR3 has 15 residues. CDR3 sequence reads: CASSQELGDSNEQFF. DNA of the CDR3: TGTGCCAGCAGCCAAGAATTGGGGGACAGCAATGAGCAGTTCTTC.

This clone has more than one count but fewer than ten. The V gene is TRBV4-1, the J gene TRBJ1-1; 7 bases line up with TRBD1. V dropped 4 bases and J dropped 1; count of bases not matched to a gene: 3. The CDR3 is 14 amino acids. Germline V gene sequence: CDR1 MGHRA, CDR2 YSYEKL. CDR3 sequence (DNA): TGCGCCAGCAGCCGTGGACAGGAGAACACTGAAGCTTTCTTT. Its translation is CASSRGQENTEAFF.

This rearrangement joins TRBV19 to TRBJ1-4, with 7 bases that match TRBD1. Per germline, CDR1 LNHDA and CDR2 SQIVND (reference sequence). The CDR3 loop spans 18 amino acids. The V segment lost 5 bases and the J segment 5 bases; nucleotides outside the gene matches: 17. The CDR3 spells CASSPGRGSSRPNEKLFF. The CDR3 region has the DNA TGTGCCAGTAGTCCTGGCAGGGGGTCGTCCAGGCCGAATGAAAAACTGTTTTTT.

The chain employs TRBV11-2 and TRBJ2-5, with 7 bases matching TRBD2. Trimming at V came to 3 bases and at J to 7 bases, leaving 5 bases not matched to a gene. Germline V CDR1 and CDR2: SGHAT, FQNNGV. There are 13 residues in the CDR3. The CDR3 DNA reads TGTGCCAGCAGCTTCAGCGGGGAATGGACCCAGTACTTC. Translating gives CASSFSGEWTQYF.

The CDR3 DNA follows: TGTGCCAGCTCACCACCTGCTAGCGGCACAGATACGCAGTATTTT. It specifies CASSPPASGTDTQYF. V and J are TRBV18 and TRBJ2-3, with D tentatively TRBD2 (6 bases). Trimming removed 0 bases at V and 1 base at J, with 8 bases between. The germline gives CDR1 KGHSH, CDR2 LQKENI. This CDR3 has 15 amino acids.

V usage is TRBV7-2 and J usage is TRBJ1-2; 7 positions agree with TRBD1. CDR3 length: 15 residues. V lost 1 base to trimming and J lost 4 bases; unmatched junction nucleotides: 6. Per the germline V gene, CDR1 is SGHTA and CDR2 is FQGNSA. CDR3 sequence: CASSLGRGQVYGYTF. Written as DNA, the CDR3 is TGTGCCAGCAGCTTAGGTAGAGGACAGGTCTATGGCTACACCTTC.

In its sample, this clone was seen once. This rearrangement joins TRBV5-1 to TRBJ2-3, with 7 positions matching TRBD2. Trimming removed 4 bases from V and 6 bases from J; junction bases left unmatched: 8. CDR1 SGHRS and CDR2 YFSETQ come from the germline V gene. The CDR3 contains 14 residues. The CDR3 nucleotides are TGCGCCAGCAGCGGCCCTTCGGGGGGTGATACGCAGTATTTT. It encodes CASSGPSGGDTQYF.

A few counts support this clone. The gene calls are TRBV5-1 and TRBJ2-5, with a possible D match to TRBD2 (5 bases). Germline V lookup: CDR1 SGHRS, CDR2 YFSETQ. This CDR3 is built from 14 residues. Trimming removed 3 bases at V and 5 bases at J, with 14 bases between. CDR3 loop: CASSWARRSETQYF. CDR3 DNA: TGCGCCAGCAGCTGGGCACGGAGGTCGGAGACCCAGTACTTC.